The rows below give T cell receptor beta chains drawn from one sample of a study of CD8 T cells in Susac syndrome. TCRdb recomputed calls from the immunoSEQ multiplex PCR reads with MiXCR, one row per CDR3 protein. This sample has around 170,000 distinct CDR3 sequences, with approximately 94% found just once. The sequencing input was CD4+ T cells from PBMCs. The receptors derive from a human donor with Susac syndrome. Each CDR3 is given with its conserved first and last residue. D genes are given only for firm matches. Some rows have no size entry. The others give once, few or many, or a class for an expanded clone.

J	D	V	size	CDR3	DNA
TRBJ2-5	NA	TRBV29-1	NA	CSLGEVQETQYF	TGCAGCCTAGGGGAGGTCCAAGAGACCCAGTACTTC
TRBJ2-5	TRBD2	TRBV4-1	once	CASSQDGTRGQETQYF	TGCGCCAGCAGCCAAGATGGGACTAGGGGCCAAGAGACCCAGTACTTC
TRBJ2-5	NA	TRBV11-1	NA	CASSLGSSTVDETQYF	TGTGCCAGCAGCTTAGGATCTTCAACAGTGGATGAGACCCAGTACTTC
TRBJ2-6	TRBD2	TRBV5-4	NA	CASSRLAAASGANVLTF	TGTGCCAGCTCACGACTAGCGGCCGCCTCTGGGGCCAACGTCCTGACTTTC
TRBJ2-6	NA	TRBV5-1	NA	CASSITTAGANVLTF	TGCGCCAGCAGCATAACTACCGCTGGGGCCAACGTCCTGACTTTC
TRBJ1-1	NA	TRBV19	few	CASSTQGNTEAFF	TGTGCCAGTAGCACACAGGGTAACACTGAAGCTTTCTTT
TRBJ2-1	TRBD1	TRBV18	few	CASSPRDRGGNEQFF	TGTGCCAGCTCACCACGGGACAGGGGTGGGAATGAGCAGTTCTTC
TRBJ1-2	TRBD1	TRBV12-3/TRBV12-4	NA	CASSFRDRDSGGYTF	TGTGCCAGCAGTTTCCGAGACAGGGATTCTGGAGGCTACACCTTC
TRBJ2-3	TRBD2	TRBV24-1	NA	CATPIAGGPDTQYF	TGTGCCACCCCTATAGCGGGAGGACCAGATACGCAGTATTTT
TRBJ2-6	TRBD1	TRBV27	NA	CASRPGTAGANVLTF	TGTGCCAGCCGCCCCGGGACAGCTGGGGCCAACGTCCTGACTTTC
TRBJ1-2	NA	TRBV28	NA	CASTSATRQGKDGYTF	TGTGCCAGCACTTCCGCCACGAGGCAGGGGAAGGATGGCTACACCTTC
TRBJ1-4	NA	TRBV29-1	NA	CSVAQGSHTNEKLFF	TGCAGCGTAGCCCAGGGGAGTCACACTAATGAAAAACTGTTTTTT
TRBJ1-3	NA	TRBV29-1	NA	CSAVWGGNTIYF	TGCAGCGCCGTATGGGGGGGAAACACCATATATTTT
TRBJ2-5	NA	TRBV3-1	once	CASSRETKAETQYF	TGTGCCAGCAGCCGCGAGACTAAAGCGGAGACCCAGTACTTC
TRBJ1-2	TRBD1	TRBV30	NA	CAWSVLTGGYGYTF	TGTGCCTGGAGTGTCTTGACAGGGGGCTATGGCTACACCTTC
TRBJ2-2	NA	TRBV19	few	CASGNTGELFF	TGTGCCAGTGGGAACACCGGGGAGCTGTTTTTT
TRBJ2-1	NA	TRBV25-1	NA	CASRREVEQFF	TGTGCCAGCAGACGGGAAGTTGAGCAGTTCTTC
TRBJ2-2	NA	TRBV4-1	NA	CASSQDGHPGELFF	TGCGCCAGCAGCCAAGACGGACATCCCGGGGAGCTGTTTTTT
TRBJ2-5	NA	TRBV18	NA	CASSNEKGIQYF	TGTGCCAGCTCTAATGAGAAGGGTATCCAGTACTTC
TRBJ2-3	TRBD2	TRBV18	NA	CASSPVAGATDTQYF	TGTGCCAGCTCACCAGTGGCGGGAGCTACAGATACGCAGTATTTT
TRBJ1-1	NA	TRBV9	NA	CASSDRWLNTEAFF	TGTGCCAGCAGCGACCGCTGGTTGAACACTGAAGCTTTCTTT
TRBJ1-1	TRBD1	TRBV19	NA	CASSTAAGQVNTEAFF	TGTGCCAGTAGTACCGCCGCGGGACAGGTGAACACTGAAGCTTTCTTT
TRBJ1-5	TRBD1	TRBV6-6	NA	CASSYQGAGQPQHF	TGTGCCAGCAGTTATCAGGGGGCGGGGCAGCCCCAGCATTTT
TRBJ2-7	NA	TRBV7-9	NA	CASSPDYRSYEQYF	TGTGCCAGCAGCCCGGACTATCGTTCCTACGAGCAGTACTTC
TRBJ1-6	NA	TRBV7-2	NA	CASSPLGVSPLHF	TGTGCCAGCAGCCCCCTCGGGGTATCACCCCTCCACTTT
TRBJ2-5	NA	TRBV21-1	NA	CASTKETQYF	TGTGCCAGCACGAAAGAGACCCAGTACTTC
TRBJ1-1	TRBD1	TRBV7-9	NA	CASSSTGVANTEAFF	TGTGCCAGCAGCTCGACAGGGGTGGCGAACACTGAAGCTTTCTTT
TRBJ1-5	TRBD1	TRBV30	NA	CAWADRGNQPQHF	TGTGCCTGGGCGGACAGGGGGAATCAGCCCCAGCATTTT
TRBJ1-6	TRBD1	TRBV3-1	few	CASSQDRGNSPLHF	TGTGCCAGCAGCCAAGACAGGGGGAATTCACCCCTCCACTTT
TRBJ1-1	NA	TRBV3-1	NA	CASSRDFQNTEAFF	TGTGCCAGCAGCCGGGACTTCCAGAACACTGAAGCTTTCTTT
TRBJ1-3	NA	TRBV29-1	NA	CSVGTDGNTIYF	TGCAGCGTCGGGACGGATGGAAACACCATATATTTT
TRBJ2-5	TRBD2	TRBV5-1	NA	CASSQYDLAGLQETQYF	TGCGCCAGCAGCCAATACGATCTAGCGGGGCTCCAAGAGACCCAGTACTTC
TRBJ2-1	TRBD1	TRBV4-3	NA	CASSQGDRGLLITNEQFF	TGCGCCAGCAGCCAAGGGGACAGGGGGCTTCTCATCACCAATGAGCAGTTCTTC
TRBJ2-4	NA	TRBV2	NA	CASGGISKNIQYF	TGTGCCAGCGGGGGGATTAGTAAAAACATTCAGTACTTC
TRBJ2-1	NA	TRBV19	NA	CASSMSGSYNEQFF	TGTGCCAGTAGTATGTCGGGATCCTACAATGAGCAGTTCTTC
TRBJ1-1	TRBD1	TRBV5-1	NA	CASSPGQGRWSTEAFF	TGCGCCAGCAGCCCTGGACAGGGGAGATGGAGCACTGAAGCTTTCTTT
TRBJ1-1	NA	TRBV7-9	NA	CASSFVYTEAFF	TGTGCCAGCAGCTTCGTTTACACTGAAGCTTTCTTT
TRBJ1-2	NA	TRBV15	NA	CATSRDVGSYGYTF	TGTGCCACCAGCAGAGATGTGGGGTCCTATGGCTACACCTTC
TRBJ2-1	TRBD2	TRBV5-1	NA	CASSPVTSGEHNEQFF	TGCGCCAGCAGCCCGGTGACTAGCGGGGAACACAATGAGCAGTTCTTC
TRBJ2-2	TRBD1	TRBV4-3	NA	CASTGQSGLHGELFF	TGCGCCAGTACGGGACAGTCTGGGCTTCACGGGGAGCTGTTTTTT
TRBJ2-5	TRBD2	TRBV20-1	NA	CSALSGSGETQYF	TGCAGTGCTCTTAGCGGGAGCGGGGAGACCCAGTACTTC
TRBJ2-4	NA	TRBV20-1	NA	CSARDPGTNIQYF	TGCAGTGCTAGAGACCCCGGCACAAACATTCAGTACTTC
TRBJ2-5	TRBD2	TRBV30	NA	CAWSRFTLAGGEPGETQYF	TGTGCCTGGAGTCGGTTCACACTAGCGGGAGGCGAACCGGGGGAGACCCAGTACTTC
TRBJ1-1	NA	TRBV6-2/TRBV6-3	NA	CASSYSWTASPEAFF	TGTGCCAGCAGTTACTCTTGGACAGCCTCCCCTGAAGCTTTCTTT